Here is one TCR beta chain with its context. Its antigen is not known. A sort by CD45RO/CCR7/CD25/CD127/CD95/CD27 yielded CD4+ naive, central memory, regulatory and stem cell-like memory cells. The data are from a study of beta chain features in type 1 diabetes. V was clipped by 5 bases and J by 4 bases; unmatched bases: 10. Germline values: CDR1 SGHNT, CDR2 YENEEA. CDR3 size: 16 residues. Study findings and constraints: Cells with high TCR expression could be over-represented when cDNA is sequenced. The VDJ junctions of type 1 diabetes patients carried fewer insertions and more deletions.

The study reverse transcribed the entire isolated RNA, so it sequenced expressed TCRB transcripts. TCRdb keeps only in-frame clones here, not all; method: immunoSEQ multiplex PCR. The sample holds roughly 310,000 clones, 11% seen once. The sequencing sample was made of naive CD4+ T cells from blood. The receptor was isolated from a woman aged 25 to 39 in good health. This chain connects TRBV11-3 to TRBJ2-7; TRBD2 agrees at 11 bases. The CDR3 DNA follows: TGTGCCAGCAGCACGGCCGGGACTAGCGGCCCATACGAGCAGTACTTC. Translating gives CASSTAGTSGPYEQYF.